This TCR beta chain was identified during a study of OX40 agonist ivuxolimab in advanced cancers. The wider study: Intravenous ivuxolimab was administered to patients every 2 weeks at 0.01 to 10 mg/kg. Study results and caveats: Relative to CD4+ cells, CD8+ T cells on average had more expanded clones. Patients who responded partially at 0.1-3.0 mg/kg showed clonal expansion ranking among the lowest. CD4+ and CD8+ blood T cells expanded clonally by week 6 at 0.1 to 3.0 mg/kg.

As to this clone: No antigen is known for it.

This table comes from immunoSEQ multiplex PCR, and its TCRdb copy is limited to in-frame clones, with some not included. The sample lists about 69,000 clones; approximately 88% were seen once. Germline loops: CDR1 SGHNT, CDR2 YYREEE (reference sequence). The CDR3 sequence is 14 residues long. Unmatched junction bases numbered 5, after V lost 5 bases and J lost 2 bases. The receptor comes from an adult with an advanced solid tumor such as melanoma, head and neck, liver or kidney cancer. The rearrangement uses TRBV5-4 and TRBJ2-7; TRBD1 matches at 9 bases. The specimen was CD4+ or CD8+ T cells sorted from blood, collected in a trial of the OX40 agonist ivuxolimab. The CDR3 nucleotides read TGTGCCAGCAGTACAGGACAGGGGACCTACGAGCAGTACTTC. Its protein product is CASSTGQGTYEQYF. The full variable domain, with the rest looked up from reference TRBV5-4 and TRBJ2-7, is ETGVTQSPTHLIKTRGQQVTLRCSSQSGHNTVSWYQQALGQGPQFIFQYYREEENGRGNFPPRFSGLQFPNYSSELNVNALELDDSALYLCASSTGQGTYEQYFGPGTRLTVT.